The 10 T cell receptor beta chains reported below all come from one sample, sequenced in a study of neurological immune-mediated disorders. MiXCR was run by TCRdb on the 5' RACE reads, yielding one entry per CDR3 protein. The repertoire includes tens of thousands of distinct CDR3 sequences, approximately 2.4% of them detected once, and more than 0.95% sits in the top ten. The sequenced material came from PBMCs. The receptors shown here come from a woman aged 25 to 39 with multiple sclerosis.

This clonotype was found many times. The genes are TRBV18 and TRBJ2-7; TRBD2 is a possible D gene (6 bases). Germline CDR1 and CDR2: KGHSH and LQKENI. V lost 2 bases and J 0 bases, leaving 17 bases between the germline ends. There are 17 residues in the CDR3. The CDR3 spells CASSPRMERASSYEQYF. The DNA for the CDR3 is TGTGCCAGCTCACCAAGGATGGAGCGGGCAAGCTCCTACGAGCAGTACTTC. Drawing the rest from reference TRBV18 and TRBJ2-7, the complete variable domain is NAGVMQNPRHLVRRRGQEARLRCSPMKGHSHVYWYRQLPEEGLKFMVYLQKENIIDESGMPKERFSAEFPKEGPSILRIQQVVRGDSAAYFCASSPRMERASSYEQYFGPGTRLTVT.

This clonotype was recorded at least ten times. The chain uses TRBV7-2 and TRBJ2-5; 9 bases agree with TRBD2. V lost 10 bases to trimming and J lost 4 bases; unmatched junction nucleotides: 7. The CDR3 extends over 13 amino acids. The germline gives CDR1 SGHTA, CDR2 FQGNSA. CDR3: CATGAGGGETQYF. In nucleotides, the CDR3 is TGTGCCACCGGAGCGGGAGGAGGAGAGACCCAGTACTTC.

This clonotype showed up many times. V usage is TRBV7-2 and J usage is TRBJ1-5, with 7 positions matching TRBD1. The CDR3 totals 16 residues. After removal of 1 base from V and 2 bases from J, the junction contained 5 bases not matched to a gene. Germline CDR1 reads SGHTA; CDR2 reads FQGNSA. The CDR3 DNA is TGTGCCAGCAGCTTAGATTACCAGGGGGGCAATCAGCCCCAGCATTTT. It translates to CASSLDYQGGNQPQHF.

There are a few counts of this clonotype. The chain's CDR3 is CASSPPGISRGETQYF. The CDR3 nucleotides read TGTGCCAGCTCACCTCCGGGAATTTCACGTGGGGAGACCCAGTACTTC. The V and J genes are TRBV18 and TRBJ2-5; possibly TRBD2 for D (5 bases). The V end lost 3 bases, the J end lost 5 bases, and 19 bases lay between the germline ends. The CDR3 length is 16 residues. Germline V gene data show CDR1 as KGHSH and CDR2 as LQKENI.

This clonotype was detected many times. DNA of the CDR3: TGTGCCAGCAGAAACAACAGGGAGGCTCAGCCCCAGCATTTT. Translated: CASRNNREAQPQHF. This chain uses TRBV6-2 or TRBV6-3 with TRBJ1-5, with a weak D call TRBD1 (6 bases). CDR3 length equals 14 residues. Germline assignment: CDR1 MNHEY and CDR2 SVGEGT. V was trimmed by 6 bases and J by 6 bases, leaving 15 bases between them.

This clonotype was seen many times. V usage is TRBV7-9 and J usage is TRBJ2-3; no reliable D call. The CDR3 consists of 11 residues. Germline-derived CDR1 and CDR2 are SEHNR and FQNEAQ (reference sequence). Between the trimmed V and J ends, which lost 11 bases and 0 bases, there was a span of 6 bases. Here the CDR3 reads CAGFSTDTQYF. CDR3 in DNA: TGTGCCGGCTTTAGCACAGATACGCAGTATTTT.

This clonotype was observed many times. The V call is TRBV5-1, the J call TRBJ2-5; 7 nucleotides align to TRBD1. V gave up 3 bases and J gave up 5 bases; unmatched junction bases: 10. This CDR3 contains 15 residues. Germline CDR1 reads SGHRS; CDR2 reads YFSETQ. CDR3 sequence reads: CASSWVDRAGETQYF. CDR3 bases: TGCGCCAGCAGCTGGGTAGACAGGGCGGGTGAGACCCAGTACTTC.

Ten or more counts support this clonotype. V is TRBV29-1 and J is TRBJ1-5; D is ambiguous. Trimming removed 5 bases at V and 2 bases at J, with 10 bases between. This CDR3 comprises 13 residues. CDR1 is SQVTM, CDR2 ANQGSEA, per germline. The CDR3 DNA is TGCAGCGTTCTAGAGGGAGGCAATCAGCCCCAGCATTTT. It specifies CSVLEGGNQPQHF.

This clonotype has a count of ten or more. Germline is not matched at one junction end, which may reflect a read error. The genes are TRBV7-6 and TRBJ1-5, with D unclear. The CDR3 covers 14 residues. Germline CDR1 and CDR2: SGHVS and FNYEAQ. CDR3 bases: TGTGCCAGCAGCCTAGCGGGGATCACTCAGCCCCAGCATTTT. Translation: CASSLAGITQPQHF.

This clonotype has only one observation. This chain uses TRBV18 with TRBJ1-2; D gene unclear. The CDR3 consists of 15 residues. V shed 9 bases and J shed 0 bases, with 17 bases lying between them. Germline V gene data show CDR1 as KGHSH and CDR2 as LQKENI. CDR3 protein: CASSRQRTSNYGYTF. The CDR3 DNA reads TGTGCCAGTTCAAGGCAGCGTACTTCTAACTATGGCTACACCTTC.